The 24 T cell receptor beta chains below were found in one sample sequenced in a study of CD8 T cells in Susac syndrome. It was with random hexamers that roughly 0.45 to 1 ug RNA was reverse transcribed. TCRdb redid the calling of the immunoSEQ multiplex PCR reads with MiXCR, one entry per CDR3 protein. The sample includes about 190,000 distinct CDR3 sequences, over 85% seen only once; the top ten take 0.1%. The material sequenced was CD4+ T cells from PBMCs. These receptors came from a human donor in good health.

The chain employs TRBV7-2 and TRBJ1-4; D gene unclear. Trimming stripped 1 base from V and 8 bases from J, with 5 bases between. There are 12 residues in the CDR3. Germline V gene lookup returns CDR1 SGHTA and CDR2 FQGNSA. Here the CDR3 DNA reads TGTGCCAGCAGCTTAGGGAAGGAAAAACTGTTTTTT. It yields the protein CASSLGKEKLFF.

CDR3 sequence (DNA): TGTGCCAGCAGCTTAGAGTACACAGATACGCAGTATTTT. This gives the protein CASSLEYTDTQYF. The chain joins TRBV7-8 to TRBJ2-3; D remains ambiguous. The CDR3 contains 13 residues. V lost 1 base to trimming and J lost 2 bases, with 4 bases between them. Germline CDR1 and CDR2: SGHVS and FQNEAQ.

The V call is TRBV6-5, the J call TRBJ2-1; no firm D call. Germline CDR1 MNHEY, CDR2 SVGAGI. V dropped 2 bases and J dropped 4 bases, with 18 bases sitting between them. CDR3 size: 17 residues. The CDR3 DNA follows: TGTGCCAGCAGTTACCGGCGGATCGACGTCAGATACAATGAGCAGTTCTTC. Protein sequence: CASSYRRIDVRYNEQFF.

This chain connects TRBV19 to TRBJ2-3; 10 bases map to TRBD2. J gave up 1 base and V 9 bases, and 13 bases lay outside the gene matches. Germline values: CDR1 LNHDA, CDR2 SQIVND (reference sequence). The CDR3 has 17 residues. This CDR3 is CASQRRLAGPGTDTQYF. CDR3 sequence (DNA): TGTGCCAGCCAACGAAGACTAGCGGGTCCGGGCACAGATACGCAGTATTTT.

CDR3: CASSVRGRTGELFF. The CDR3 bases are TGTGCCAGCAGTGTCAGGGGTCGGACCGGGGAGCTGTTTTTT. This sequence joins TRBV2 and TRBJ2-2; tentative D call: TRBD1 (6 bases). The V gene lost 4 bases and the J gene lost 5 bases, with 11 bases spanning the gap. There are 14 residues in the CDR3. Germline CDR1 is SNHLY and CDR2 is FYNNEI.

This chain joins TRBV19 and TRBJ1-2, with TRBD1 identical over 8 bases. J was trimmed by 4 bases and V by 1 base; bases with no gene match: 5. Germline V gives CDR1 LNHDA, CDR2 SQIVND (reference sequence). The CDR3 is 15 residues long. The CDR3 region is CASSIGTGPSYGYTF. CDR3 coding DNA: TGTGCCAGTAGTATAGGGACAGGGCCCTCCTATGGCTACACCTTC.

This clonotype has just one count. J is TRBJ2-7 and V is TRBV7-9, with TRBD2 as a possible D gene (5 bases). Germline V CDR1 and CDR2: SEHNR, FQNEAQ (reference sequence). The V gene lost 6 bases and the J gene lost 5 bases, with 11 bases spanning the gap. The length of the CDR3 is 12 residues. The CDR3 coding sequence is TGTGCCAGCAGTTTCCTGGAGGACGAGCAGTACTTC. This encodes CASSFLEDEQYF.

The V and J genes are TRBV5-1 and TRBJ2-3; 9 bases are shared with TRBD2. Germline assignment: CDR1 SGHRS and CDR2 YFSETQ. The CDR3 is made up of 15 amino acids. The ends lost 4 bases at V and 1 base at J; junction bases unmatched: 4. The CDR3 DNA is TGCGCCAGCAGCCCTAGCGGGGTCCGCACAGATACGCAGTATTTT. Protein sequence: CASSPSGVRTDTQYF.

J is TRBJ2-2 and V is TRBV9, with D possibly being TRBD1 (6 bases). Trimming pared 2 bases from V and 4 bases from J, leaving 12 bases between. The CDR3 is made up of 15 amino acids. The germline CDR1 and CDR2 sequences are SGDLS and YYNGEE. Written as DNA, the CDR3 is TGTGCCAGCAGCGTCGCCTCCAGGGGCACCGGGGAGCTGTTTTTT. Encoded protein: CASSVASRGTGELFF.

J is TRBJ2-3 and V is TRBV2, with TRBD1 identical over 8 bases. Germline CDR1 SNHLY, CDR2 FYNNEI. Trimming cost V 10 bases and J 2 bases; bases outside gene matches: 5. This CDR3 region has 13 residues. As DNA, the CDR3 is TGTGCCACTGACAGGGGAGTCACAGATACGCAGTATTTT. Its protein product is CATDRGVTDTQYF. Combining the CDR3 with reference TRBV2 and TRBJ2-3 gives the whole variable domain EPEVTQTPSHQVTQMGQEVILRCVPISNHLYFYWYRQILGQKVEFLVSFYNNEISEKSEIFDDQFSVERPDGSNFTLKIRSTKLEDSAMYFCATDRGVTDTQYFGPGTRLTVL.

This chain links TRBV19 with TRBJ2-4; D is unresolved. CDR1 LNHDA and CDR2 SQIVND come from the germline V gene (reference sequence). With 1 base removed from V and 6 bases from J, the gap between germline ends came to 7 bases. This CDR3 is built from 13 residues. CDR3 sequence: CASSIGDVNIQYF. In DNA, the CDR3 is TGTGCCAGTAGTATAGGAGACGTAAACATTCAGTACTTC.

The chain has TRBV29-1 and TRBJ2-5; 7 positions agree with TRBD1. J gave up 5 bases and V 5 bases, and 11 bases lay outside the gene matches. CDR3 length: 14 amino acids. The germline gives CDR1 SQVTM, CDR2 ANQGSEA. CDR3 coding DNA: TGCAGCGTTCCGCCGACAGGGAAGGGGGAGACCCAGTACTTC. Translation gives CSVPPTGKGETQYF.

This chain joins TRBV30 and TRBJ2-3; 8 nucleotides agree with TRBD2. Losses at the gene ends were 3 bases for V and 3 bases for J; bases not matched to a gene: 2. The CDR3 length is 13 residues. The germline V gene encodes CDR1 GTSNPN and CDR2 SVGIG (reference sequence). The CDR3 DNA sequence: TGTGCCTGGAGCCGGGGGGGGACAGATACGCAGTATTTT. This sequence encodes CAWSRGGTDTQYF.

The CDR3 DNA reads as TGTGCCAGCAGCTCTACCGGAGGGAGCACAGATACGCAGTATTTT. It is translated as CASSSTGGSTDTQYF. The chain recombines TRBV7-9 with TRBJ2-3; TRBD2 might be the D (6 bases). Germline V gene lookup returns CDR1 SEHNR and CDR2 FQNEAQ (reference sequence). V shed 4 bases and J shed 0 bases, with 11 bases lying between them. The CDR3 runs to 15 residues.

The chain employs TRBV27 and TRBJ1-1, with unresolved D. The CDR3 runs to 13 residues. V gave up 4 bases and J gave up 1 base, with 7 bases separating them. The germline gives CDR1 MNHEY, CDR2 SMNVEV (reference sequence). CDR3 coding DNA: TGTGCCAGCAGTTGGACCGAGAACACTGAAGCTTTCTTT. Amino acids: CASSWTENTEAFF.

The CDR3 spells CASSLAAKNNEQFF. The CDR3 region has the DNA TGTGCCAGCAGCTTAGCGGCGAAGAACAATGAGCAGTTCTTC. The gene calls are TRBV7-9 and TRBJ2-1; no reliable D call. Germline assignment: CDR1 SEHNR and CDR2 FQNEAQ (reference sequence). This CDR3 comprises 14 residues. V was shortened by 0 bases and J by 5 bases, with 8 bases between the two germline ends. Using reference TRBV7-9 and TRBJ2-1 for the parts outside the CDR3, the full variable domain is DTGVSQNPRHKITKRGQNVTFRCDPISEHNRLYWYRQTLGQGPEFLTYFQNEAQLEKSRLLSDRFSAERPKGSFSTLEIQRTEQGDSAMYLCASSLAAKNNEQFFGPGTRLTVL.

The CDR3 bases are TGCAGCGTTGGAAGAGTAGCGGGGGGGCGCACAGATACGCAGTATTTT. It is translated as CSVGRVAGGRTDTQYF. The chain links TRBV29-1 to TRBJ2-3, with 11 bases lining up with TRBD2. The germline V gene encodes CDR1 SQVTM and CDR2 ANQGSEA. The trim removed 4 bases at V and 1 base at J, leaving 7 bases unmatched. The CDR3 has 16 residues.

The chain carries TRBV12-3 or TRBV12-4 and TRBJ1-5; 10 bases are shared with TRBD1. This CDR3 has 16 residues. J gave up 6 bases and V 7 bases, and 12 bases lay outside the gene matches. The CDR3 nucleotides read TGTGCCAGCACCAGGGACAGGGGAGCGGCAAGTCAGCCCCAGCATTTT. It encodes CASTRDRGAASQPQHF.

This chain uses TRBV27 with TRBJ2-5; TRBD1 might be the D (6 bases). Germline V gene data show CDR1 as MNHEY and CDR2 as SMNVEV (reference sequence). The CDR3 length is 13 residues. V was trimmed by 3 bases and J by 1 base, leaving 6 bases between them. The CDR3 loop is CASSLDSQETQYF. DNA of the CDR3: TGTGCCAGCAGTTTGGACAGCCAAGAGACCCAGTACTTC.

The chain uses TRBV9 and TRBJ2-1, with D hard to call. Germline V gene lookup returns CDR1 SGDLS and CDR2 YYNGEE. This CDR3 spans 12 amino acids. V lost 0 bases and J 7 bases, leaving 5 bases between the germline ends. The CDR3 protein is CASSVGWNEQFF. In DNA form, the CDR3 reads TGTGCCAGCAGCGTAGGGTGGAATGAGCAGTTCTTC.

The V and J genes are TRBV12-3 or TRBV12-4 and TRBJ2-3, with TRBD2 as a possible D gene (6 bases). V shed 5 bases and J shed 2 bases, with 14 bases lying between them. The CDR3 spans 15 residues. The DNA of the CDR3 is TGTGCCAGCAGTCCGGAGGGACCATTCACAGATACGCAGTATTTT. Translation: CASSPEGPFTDTQYF.

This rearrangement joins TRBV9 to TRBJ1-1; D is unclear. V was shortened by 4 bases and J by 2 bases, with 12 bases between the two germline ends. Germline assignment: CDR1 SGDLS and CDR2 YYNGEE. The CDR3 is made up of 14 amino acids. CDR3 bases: TGTGCCAGCAGCCACGACCAGTATAACACTGAAGCTTTCTTT. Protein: CASSHDQYNTEAFF.

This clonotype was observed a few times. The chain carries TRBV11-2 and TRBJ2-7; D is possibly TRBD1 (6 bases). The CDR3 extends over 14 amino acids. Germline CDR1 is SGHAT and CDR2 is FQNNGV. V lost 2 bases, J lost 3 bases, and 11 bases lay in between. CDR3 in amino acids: CASSLLGHIYEQYF. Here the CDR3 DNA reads TGTGCCAGCAGCTTATTGGGACACATCTACGAGCAGTACTTC.

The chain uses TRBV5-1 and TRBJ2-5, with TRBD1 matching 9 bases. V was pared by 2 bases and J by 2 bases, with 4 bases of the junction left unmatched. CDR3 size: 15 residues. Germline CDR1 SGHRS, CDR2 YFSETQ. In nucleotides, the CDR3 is TGCGCCAGCAGCTTACAGGGGGCGGAACAAGAGACCCAGTACTTC. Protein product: CASSLQGAEQETQYF.